This T cell receptor (beta chain) came from a study of T cells after yellow fever vaccination. From germline, CDR1 is MNHEY and CDR2 SVGAGI. The CDR3 totals 13 residues. Trimming stripped 2 bases from V and 8 bases from J, with 10 bases between. TCRdb independently ran MiXCR on the 5' RACE reads; one entry per CDR3 protein. The repertoire consists of 90,000 to 130,000 distinct CDR3 sequences, with 8% to 9.5% occurring once and the leading ten covering 25%. Regarding the study as a whole: Compared with primary, the secondary response was weaker and peaked at day 5, not 15. One caveat is that FACS-sorted repertoires could contain abundant clonotypes contaminating from the bulk population.

Notes on this clonotype: The antigen remains unidentified. Being one base from a much bigger clone, this may be a read error. Given the absence of the conserved phenylalanine or tryptophan at the CDR3 end, a read error is likely.

The receptor was derived from a man aged 30 to 45 who received the YFV17D yellow fever vaccine. The sample was CD8+ T cells sorted from PBMCs, taken 45 days after the yellow fever booster vaccination. The J gene is TRBJ2-1, the V gene TRBV6-5; D not certain. The CDR3 nucleotides are TGTGCCAGCAGTTACCGGATATACGATGAGCAGTTCTCC. This codes for CASSYRIYDEQFS.